Listed below are T cell receptor beta chains from one sample, sequenced in a study of Ad26.COV2.S vaccination and SARS-CoV-2 variants. Profiling relied on immunoSEQ multiplex PCR, and the TCRdb table lists in-frame clones only, not all of them. The table includes about 430,000 clones, around 90% detected once. Sequences were derived from peripheral blood, sampled in a trial of Ad26.COV2.S vaccine versus placebo. The origin of the receptors is a person aged 18-60 years who received the Ad26.COV2.S COVID-19 vaccine or a placebo. Each CDR3 is given with its conserved first and last residue. D genes are given only for firm matches. A clone size is listed for some rows: how often the clone was seen (once, few, many), or a class if it is expanded.

v_gene	d_gene	j_gene	abundance	CDR3aa	CDR3nt
TRBV4-3	TRBD2	TRBJ2-7	.	CASSQAWTSGSYEQYF	TGCGCCAGCAGCCAAGCCTGGACTAGCGGCTCCTACGAGCAGTACTTC
TRBV25-1	TRBD1	TRBJ2-7	.	CASSHRTGQGEQYF	TGTGCCAGCAGTCACCGGACAGGGCAGGGCGAGCAGTACTTC
TRBV5-4	.	TRBJ2-1	.	CASSFLDNNEQFF	TGTGCCAGCAGCTTTCTTGACAACAATGAGCAGTTCTTC
TRBV9	.	TRBJ1-5	once	CASSRFDGNQPQHF	TGTGCCAGCAGTAGGTTTGATGGCAATCAGCCCCAGCATTTT
TRBV19	TRBD2	TRBJ2-1	.	CASRVAGGSYNEQFF	TGTGCCAGTAGAGTAGCGGGAGGCTCCTACAATGAGCAGTTCTTC
TRBV4-1	.	TRBJ2-7	.	CASSQENRYNEQYF	TGCGCCAGCAGCCAAGAGAATAGGTACAACGAGCAGTACTTC
TRBV19	.	TRBJ1-1	.	CASKSQTGNTEAFF	TGTGCCAGTAAATCACAGACAGGGAACACTGAAGCTTTCTTT
TRBV24-1	.	TRBJ1-4	.	CATSEAGSGEKLFF	TGTGCCACTTCAGAGGCGGGGTCAGGAGAAAAACTGTTTTTT
TRBV10-1	TRBD2	TRBJ2-7	.	CASSGTSSDEQYF	TGCGCCAGCAGCGGGACTAGCAGCGACGAGCAGTACTTC
TRBV5-1	TRBD2	TRBJ2-7	.	CASSLVAGGSYEQYF	TGCGCCAGCAGCTTGGTGGCGGGAGGTTCTTACGAGCAGTACTTC
TRBV6-2/TRBV6-3	TRBD2	TRBJ2-1	.	CASSLLAGGRNEQFF	TGTGCCAGCAGTCTACTAGCGGGAGGGCGCAATGAGCAGTTCTTC
TRBV18	.	TRBJ2-3	.	CASSRPGDFSPTDTQYF	TGTGCCAGCTCCCGACCTGGAGACTTCTCCCCCACAGATACGCAGTATTTT
TRBV18	TRBD2	TRBJ2-1	.	CASSVAGARGEQFF	TGTGCCAGCTCAGTAGCGGGAGCACGGGGAGAGCAGTTCTTC
TRBV9	.	TRBJ2-2	.	CASSVAAHRVDTGELFF	TGTGCCAGCAGCGTAGCGGCCCACCGAGTTGACACCGGGGAGCTGTTTTTT
TRBV9	TRBD2	TRBJ2-5	.	CASSVGTSAETQYF	TGTGCCAGCAGCGTAGGGACTAGCGCGGAGACCCAGTACTTC
TRBV19	.	TRBJ1-1	.	CASRRGGTEAFF	TGTGCCTCGAGGAGGGGAGGCACTGAAGCTTTCTTT
TRBV11-2	.	TRBJ1-6	.	CASSLGNSPLHF	TGTGCCAGCAGCTTAGGAAATTCACCCCTCCACTTT
TRBV3-1/TRBV3-2	.	TRBJ2-2	.	CASSQAGGHGELFF	TGTGCCAGCAGCCAAGCTGGTGGGCACGGGGAGCTGTTTTTT
TRBV3-1/TRBV3-2	.	TRBJ1-1	.	CASSQDLVGGTEAFF	TGTGCCAGCAGCCAAGACCTGGTGGGGGGCACTGAAGCTTTCTTT
TRBV6-1	.	TRBJ2-7	.	CASSEVNRGEQYF	TGTGCCAGCAGTGAAGTAAACCGAGGCGAGCAGTACTTC
TRBV14	TRBD2	TRBJ2-7	.	CASSDLLAGEEEQYF	TGTGCCAGCAGCGACCTGCTAGCGGGAGAGGAAGAGCAGTACTTC
TRBV5-6	.	TRBJ1-1	.	CASSSGLYPEAFF	TGTGCCAGCAGCTCAGGGCTCTACCCTGAAGCTTTCTTT
TRBV19	.	TRBJ1-1	once	CASTPRIDRLTLLNTEAFF	TGTGCCAGTACCCCCCGCATTGACAGGCTCACCCTGCTGAACACTGAAGCTTTCTTT
TRBV10-3	.	TRBJ2-5	.	CAISDRTRAGETQYF	TGTGCCATCAGTGACCGGACTCGCGCGGGGGAGACCCAGTACTTC
TRBV7-9	.	TRBJ1-5	.	CASSLEFENQPQHF	TGTGCCAGCAGCTTAGAGTTCGAGAATCAGCCCCAGCATTTT
TRBV2	.	TRBJ1-1	.	CASSDQGNTEAFF	TGTGCCAGCAGTGATCAGGGTAACACTGAAGCTTTCTTT
TRBV4-3	TRBD2	TRBJ2-1	.	CASSQDPGLAGVSEQFF	TGCGCCAGCAGCCAAGATCCCGGACTAGCGGGAGTGAGTGAGCAGTTCTTC
TRBV4-1	.	TRBJ1-1	.	CASSQGTVYNTEAFF	TGCGCCAGCAGCCAAGGGACAGTTTATAACACTGAAGCTTTCTTT
TRBV3-1/TRBV3-2	.	TRBJ2-7	.	CASSPKNLQGSSGEQYF	TGTGCCAGCAGCCCTAAGAACCTACAGGGAAGTAGTGGCGAGCAGTACTTC
TRBV11-2	TRBD2	TRBJ2-7	.	CASRMTSGAYEQYF	TGTGCCAGCAGAATGACTAGCGGGGCCTACGAGCAGTACTTC